One sample yielded the 15 T cell receptor beta chains listed below, sequenced in a study of molecular identifiers for immune sequencing clone quantification. TCRdb redid the calling of the PCR reads with MiXCR, one entry per CDR3 protein. The data contain more than 60,000 distinct CDR3 sequences, about a sixth of them singletons. The sample consisted of naive CD8+ T cells from blood, with Jurkat cell RNA spiked in. Described subset: FACS-sorted CD8+CD4-CCR7+CD45RA+ naive T cells. The source of these receptors is a human donor in good health. Some libraries in this study had Jurkat cell RNA spiked in.

Worth noting for this clonotype: It may be a read error: a sequence one base away is much more abundant. This chain links TRBV24-1 with TRBJ2-6; D might be TRBD1 (5 bases). This CDR3 spans 13 amino acids. Germline-derived CDR1 and CDR2 are KGHDR and SFDVKD. CDR3 bases: TGTGCCACCAGTGGTTCTGGGGCCAGCGTCCTGACTTTC. Protein sequence: CATSGSGASVLTF.

This clonotype was found many times. The CDR3 loop reads CASSLSIEADTQYF. CDR3 bases: TGTGCCAGCAGTTTATCTATAGAGGCGGATACGCAGTATTTT. V usage is TRBV27 and J usage is TRBJ2-3, with D hard to call. Trimming removed 0 bases at V and 6 bases at J, with 10 bases between. Germline assignment: CDR1 MNHEY and CDR2 SMNVEV (reference sequence). CDR3 size: 14 residues.

The V and J genes are TRBV9 and TRBJ2-1; 8 nucleotides match TRBD2. The CDR3 spans 11 residues. Germline lookup yields CDR1 SGDLS and CDR2 YYNGEE. Trimming took 2 bases from V and 12 from J; bases not matched to a gene: 1. In DNA form, the CDR3 reads TGTGCCAGCAGCGTGGGACTAGTGCAGTTCTTC. Its protein is CASSVGLVQFF.

In this sample, this clonotype turned up many times. The genes are TRBV4-1 and TRBJ1-4, with a possible D match to TRBD1 (6 bases). Germline V CDR1 and CDR2: MGHRA, YSYEKL. CDR3 length equals 15 residues. Trimming left V 0 bases short and J 7 bases short, with 12 bases between. DNA for the CDR3: TGCGCCAGCAGCCAAGATGCAGGGGCAGGTGAAAAACTGTTTTTT. It encodes CASSQDAGAGEKLFF.

This clonotype was detected many times. The CDR3 reads CSVGSGRGTDTQYF. The CDR3 nucleotides are TGCAGCGTTGGAAGCGGGAGGGGGACAGATACGCAGTATTTT. The chain uses TRBV29-1 and TRBJ2-3; 10 bases are shared with TRBD2. V shed 4 bases and J 3 bases; nucleotides not matched to a gene: 4. Germline V CDR1 and CDR2: SQVTM, ANQGSEA. CDR3 length: 14 amino acids.

This clonotype has at least ten counts. The chain carries TRBV6-2 or TRBV6-3 and TRBJ1-1; no clear D. V lost 6 bases, J lost 1 base, and 12 bases lay in between. The CDR3 has 14 amino acids. Germline V gene sequence: CDR1 MNHEY, CDR2 SVGEGT. CDR3 in amino acids: CASSLFSRNTEAFF. The CDR3 nucleotides are TGTGCCAGCAGCCTGTTTTCGAGGAACACTGAAGCTTTCTTT.

This clonotype was seen many times. V is TRBV4-3 and J is TRBJ2-7; a weak D match, TRBD1 (5 bases). Germline CDR1 is LGHNA and CDR2 is YSLEER. The CDR3 consists of 13 residues. V was pared by 2 bases and J by 4 bases, with 9 bases between. For the CDR3, the DNA is TGCGCCAGCAGCCAACACCAGGGTTACGAGCAGTACTTC. This codes for CASSQHQGYEQYF.

Many counts were recorded for this clonotype. The genes are TRBV2 and TRBJ2-7, with D hard to call. Looked up from germline, CDR1 is SNHLY and CDR2 is FYNNEI. CDR3 length: 13 residues. Trimming stripped 8 bases from V and 1 base from J, with 12 bases between. As DNA, the CDR3 is TGTGCCAGCGGTGTAACAGCATCCTACGAGCAGTACTTC. As protein: CASGVTASYEQYF. Supplemented by reference TRBV2 and TRBJ2-7, the full variable domain reads EPEVTQTPSHQVTQMGQEVILRCVPISNHLYFYWYRQILGQKVEFLVSFYNNEISEKSEIFDDQFSVERPDGSNFTLKIRSTKLEDSAMYFCASGVTASYEQYFGPGTRLTVT.

Of note for this clonotype: Possible read error: a much larger clone is one base away. The missing conserved phenylalanine or tryptophan at the end of this CDR3 makes a read error likely. The chain recombines TRBV6-2 or TRBV6-3 with TRBJ2-7; D ambiguous. V shed 2 bases and J shed 5 bases, with 7 bases lying between them. Germline-derived CDR1 and CDR2 are MNHEY and SVGEGT. The length of the CDR3 is 12 residues. The CDR3 nucleotides read TGTGCCAGCAGTTACGTACGGCACGAGCAGTACCTC. Its protein product is CASSYVRHEQYL.

This clonotype was detected only a few times. A much larger clone differs by one base, so this may be a read error. This chain connects TRBV7-2 to TRBJ2-6; no firm D call. The length of the CDR3 is 17 residues. Germline V gives CDR1 SGHTA, CDR2 FQGNSA. CDR3 sequence reads: CASSLVGRPSEANVLTF. Written as DNA, the CDR3 is TGTGCCAGCAGCTTAGTTGGCAGACCCTCTGAGGCCAACGTCCTGACTTTC.

This clonotype appeared a few times. A much bigger clone sits one base away, suggesting this may be a read error. The CDR3 does not close with the conserved phenylalanine or tryptophan, likely indicating a read error. The chain links TRBV13 to TRBJ2-3; either TRBD1 or TRBD2 may supply D (5 bases each). Germline V gene lookup returns CDR1 PRHDT and CDR2 FYEKMQ (reference sequence). The CDR3 runs to 16 residues. With 3 bases removed from V and 3 bases from J, the gap between germline ends came to 16 bases. CDR3 DNA sequence: TGTGCCAGCAGCTTCGTGGCTCGGGGCACGACAGATACGCAGTATCTT. It specifies CASSFVARGTTDTQYL.

This clonotype was recorded at least ten times. This rearrangement joins TRBV6-1 to TRBJ2-3; D uncertain. V dropped 4 bases and J dropped 0 bases, with 14 bases sitting between them. CDR1 and CDR2 (germline): MNHNS, SASEGT. This CDR3 region has 16 residues. CDR3 sequence (DNA): TGTGCCAGCAGTGGGTCCGCACGCCTTAGCACAGATACGCAGTATTTT. Its protein product is CASSGSARLSTDTQYF.

This clonotype was found many times. The genes are TRBV28 and TRBJ1-3; D unclear. The CDR3 totals 17 residues. V was clipped by 6 bases and J by 3 bases, with 21 bases between them. Germline V lookup: CDR1 MDHEN, CDR2 SYDVKM. The CDR3 sequence: CASSSRRTGIYGNTIYF. The CDR3 DNA is TGTGCCAGCAGCTCAAGAAGGACGGGCATCTATGGAAACACCATATATTTT.

This clonotype was observed many times. V and J are TRBV7-3 and TRBJ1-1; D ambiguous. V lost 2 bases and J 7 bases, leaving 14 bases between the germline ends. Germline V gene lookup returns CDR1 SGHTA and CDR2 FQGTGA. The length of the CDR3 is 14 residues. CDR3 nucleotide sequence: TGTGCCAGCAGCTTATCTACTGGGAACGGTGAAGCTTTCTTT. It encodes CASSLSTGNGEAFF.

This rearrangement joins TRBV28 to TRBJ2-1; 9 positions agree with TRBD2. The CDR3 is 20 residues long. Germline trimming cut 4 bases from V and 2 bases from J; bases unmatched to any gene: 18. CDR1 MDHEN and CDR2 SYDVKM come from the germline V gene. The CDR3 loop is CASSYGPTAREGLAYNEQFF. Written as DNA, the CDR3 is TGTGCCAGCAGTTATGGCCCGACGGCGCGGGAGGGCCTGGCCTACAATGAGCAGTTCTTC.